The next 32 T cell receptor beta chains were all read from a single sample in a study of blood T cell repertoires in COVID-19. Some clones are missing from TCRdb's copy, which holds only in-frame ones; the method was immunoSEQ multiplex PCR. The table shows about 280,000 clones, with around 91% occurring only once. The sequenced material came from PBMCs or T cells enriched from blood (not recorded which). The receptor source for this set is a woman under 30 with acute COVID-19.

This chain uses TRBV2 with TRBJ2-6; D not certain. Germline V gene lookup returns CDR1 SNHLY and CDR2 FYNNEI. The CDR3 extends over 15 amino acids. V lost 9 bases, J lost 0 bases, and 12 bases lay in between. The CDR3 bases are TGTGCCAGGCAGAGGCCAGACTCTGGGGCCAACGTCCTGACTTTC. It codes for CARQRPDSGANVLTF.

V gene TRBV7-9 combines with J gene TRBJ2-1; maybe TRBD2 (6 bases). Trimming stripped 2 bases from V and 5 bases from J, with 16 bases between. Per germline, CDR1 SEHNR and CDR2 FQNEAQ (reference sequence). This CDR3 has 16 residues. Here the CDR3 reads CASSLKFGTRNNEQFF. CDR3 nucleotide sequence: TGTGCCAGCAGCTTAAAGTTTGGGACTCGAAACAATGAGCAGTTCTTC. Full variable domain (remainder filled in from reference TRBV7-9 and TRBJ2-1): DTGVSQNPRHKITKRGQNVTFRCDPISEHNRLYWYRQTLGQGPEFLTYFQNEAQLEKSRLLSDRFSAERPKGSFSTLEIQRTEQGDSAMYLCASSLKFGTRNNEQFFGPGTRLTVL.

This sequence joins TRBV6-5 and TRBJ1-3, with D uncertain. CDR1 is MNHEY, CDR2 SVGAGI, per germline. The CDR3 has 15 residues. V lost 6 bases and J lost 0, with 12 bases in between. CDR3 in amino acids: CASRNLGGSGNTIYF. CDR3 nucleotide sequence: TGTGCCAGCAGGAACCTCGGAGGCTCTGGAAACACCATATATTTT.

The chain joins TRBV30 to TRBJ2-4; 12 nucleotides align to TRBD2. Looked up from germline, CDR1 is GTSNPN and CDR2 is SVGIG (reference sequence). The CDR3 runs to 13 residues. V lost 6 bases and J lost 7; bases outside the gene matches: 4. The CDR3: CACTSGRLNIQYF. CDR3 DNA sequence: TGTGCCTGCACTAGCGGGAGGCTCAACATTCAGTACTTC.

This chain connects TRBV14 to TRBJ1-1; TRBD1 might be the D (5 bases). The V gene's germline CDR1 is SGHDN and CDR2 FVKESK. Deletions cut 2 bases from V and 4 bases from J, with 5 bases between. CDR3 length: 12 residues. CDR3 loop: CASSQQGTEAFF. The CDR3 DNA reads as TGTGCCAGCAGCCAACAGGGCACTGAAGCTTTCTTT. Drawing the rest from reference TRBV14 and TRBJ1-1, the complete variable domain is EAGVTQFPSHSVIEKGQTVTLRCDPISGHDNLYWYRRVMGKEIKFLLHFVKESKQDESGMPNNRFLAERTGGTYSTLKVQPAELEDSGVYFCASSQQGTEAFFGQGTRLTVV.

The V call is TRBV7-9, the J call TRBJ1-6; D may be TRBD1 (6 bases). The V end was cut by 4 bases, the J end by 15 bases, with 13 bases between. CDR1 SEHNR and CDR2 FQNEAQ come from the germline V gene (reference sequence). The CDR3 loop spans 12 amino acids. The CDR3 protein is CASSSRTVRLHF. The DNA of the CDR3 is TGTGCCAGCAGCTCCCGGACAGTCCGCCTCCACTTT.

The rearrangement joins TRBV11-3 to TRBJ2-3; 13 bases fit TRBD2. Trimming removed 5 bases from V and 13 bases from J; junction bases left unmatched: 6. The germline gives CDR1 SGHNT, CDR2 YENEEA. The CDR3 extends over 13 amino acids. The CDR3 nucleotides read TGTGCCAGCAGCCTAGGACTAGCGGGAGAAAAGTATTTT. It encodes CASSLGLAGEKYF.

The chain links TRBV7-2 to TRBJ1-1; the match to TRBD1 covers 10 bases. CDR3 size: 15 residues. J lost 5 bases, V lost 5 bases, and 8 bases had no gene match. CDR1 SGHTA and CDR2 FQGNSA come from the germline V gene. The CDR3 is CASSTATGGGTEAFF. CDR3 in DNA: TGTGCCAGCAGCACAGCGACAGGGGGCGGAACTGAAGCTTTCTTT.

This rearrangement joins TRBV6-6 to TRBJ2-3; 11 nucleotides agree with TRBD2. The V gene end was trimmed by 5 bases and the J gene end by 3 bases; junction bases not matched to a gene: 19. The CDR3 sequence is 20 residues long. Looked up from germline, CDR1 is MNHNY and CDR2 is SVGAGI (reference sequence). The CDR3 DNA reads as TGTGCCAGCAGTCGCCACGAATGGGGACTAGCGGCCCCGGGGACAGATACGCAGTATTTT. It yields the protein CASSRHEWGLAAPGTDTQYF.

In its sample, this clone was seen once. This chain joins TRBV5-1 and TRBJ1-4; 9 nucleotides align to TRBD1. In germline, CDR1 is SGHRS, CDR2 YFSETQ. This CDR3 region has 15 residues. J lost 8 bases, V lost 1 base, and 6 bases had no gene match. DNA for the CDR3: TGCGCCAGCAGCTTGACCGGGACAGGGTGGGAAAAACTGTTTTTT. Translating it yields CASSLTGTGWEKLFF.

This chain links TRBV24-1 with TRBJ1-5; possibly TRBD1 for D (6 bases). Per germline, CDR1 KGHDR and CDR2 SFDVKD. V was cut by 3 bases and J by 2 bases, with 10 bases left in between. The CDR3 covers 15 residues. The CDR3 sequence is CATSDPSGGNQPQHF. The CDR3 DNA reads TGTGCCACCAGTGATCCTTCAGGGGGCAATCAGCCCCAGCATTTT.

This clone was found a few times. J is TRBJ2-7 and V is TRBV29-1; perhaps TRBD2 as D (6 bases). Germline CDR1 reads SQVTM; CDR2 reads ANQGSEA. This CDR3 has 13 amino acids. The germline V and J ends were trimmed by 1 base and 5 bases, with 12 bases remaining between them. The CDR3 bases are TGCAGCGTTGAAGCGGGAGTGGCGGACGAGCAGTACTTC. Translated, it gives CSVEAGVADEQYF.

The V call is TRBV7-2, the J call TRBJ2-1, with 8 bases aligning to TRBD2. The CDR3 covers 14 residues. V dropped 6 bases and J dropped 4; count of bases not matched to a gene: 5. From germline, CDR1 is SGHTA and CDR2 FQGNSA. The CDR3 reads CASRRGGPYNEQFF. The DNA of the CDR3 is TGTGCCAGCAGACGGGGGGGGCCGTACAATGAGCAGTTCTTC.

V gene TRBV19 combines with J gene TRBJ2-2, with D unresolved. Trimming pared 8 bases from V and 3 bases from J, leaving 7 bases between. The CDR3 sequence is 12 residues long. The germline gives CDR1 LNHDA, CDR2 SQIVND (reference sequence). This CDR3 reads CASGQDTGELFF. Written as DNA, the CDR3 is TGTGCCAGTGGCCAGGACACCGGGGAGCTGTTTTTT.

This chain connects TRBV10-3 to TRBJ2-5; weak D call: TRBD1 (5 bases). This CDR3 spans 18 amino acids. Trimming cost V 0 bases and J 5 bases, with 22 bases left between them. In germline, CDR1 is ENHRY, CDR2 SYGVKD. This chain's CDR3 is CAISESTISRVFRETQYF. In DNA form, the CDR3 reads TGTGCCATCAGTGAGTCTACAATATCCAGGGTCTTTCGGGAGACCCAGTACTTC.

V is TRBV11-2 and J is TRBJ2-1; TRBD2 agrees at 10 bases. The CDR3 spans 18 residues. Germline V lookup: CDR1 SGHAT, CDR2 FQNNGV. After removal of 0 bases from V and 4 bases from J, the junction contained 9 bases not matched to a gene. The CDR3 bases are TGTGCCAGCAGCTTAGAGGAGGCTAGCGGGAGCTTGTACAATGAGCAGTTCTTC. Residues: CASSLEEASGSLYNEQFF.

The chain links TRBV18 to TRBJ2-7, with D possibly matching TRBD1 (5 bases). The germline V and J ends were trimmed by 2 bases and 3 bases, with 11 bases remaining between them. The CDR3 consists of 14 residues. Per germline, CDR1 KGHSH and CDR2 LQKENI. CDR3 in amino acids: CASSPGRESYEQYF. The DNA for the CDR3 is TGTGCCAGCTCACCAGGCAGGGAAAGCTACGAGCAGTACTTC. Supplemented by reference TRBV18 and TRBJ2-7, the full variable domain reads NAGVMQNPRHLVRRRGQEARLRCSPMKGHSHVYWYRQLPEEGLKFMVYLQKENIIDESGMPKERFSAEFPKEGPSILRIQQVVRGDSAAYFCASSPGRESYEQYFGPGTRLTVT.

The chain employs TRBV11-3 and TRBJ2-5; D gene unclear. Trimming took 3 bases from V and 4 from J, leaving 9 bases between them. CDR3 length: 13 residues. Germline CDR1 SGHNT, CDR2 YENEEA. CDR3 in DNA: TGTGCCAGCAGCTTCTCCGGAGCAGAGACCCAGTACTTC. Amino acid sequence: CASSFSGAETQYF.

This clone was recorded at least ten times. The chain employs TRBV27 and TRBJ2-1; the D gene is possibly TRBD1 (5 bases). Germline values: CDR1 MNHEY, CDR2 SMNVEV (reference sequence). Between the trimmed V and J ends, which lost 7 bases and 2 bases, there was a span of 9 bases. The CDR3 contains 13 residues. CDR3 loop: CASMGLAYNEQFF. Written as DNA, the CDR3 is TGTGCCAGCATGGGGCTAGCCTACAATGAGCAGTTCTTC.

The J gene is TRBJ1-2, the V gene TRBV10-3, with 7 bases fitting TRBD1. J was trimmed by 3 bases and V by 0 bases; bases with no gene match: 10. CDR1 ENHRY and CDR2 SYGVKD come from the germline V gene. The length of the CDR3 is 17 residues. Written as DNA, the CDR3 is TGTGCCATCAGTGAGTCCCGGGACAGCCGGAATTACTATGGCTACACCTTC. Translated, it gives CAISESRDSRNYYGYTF.

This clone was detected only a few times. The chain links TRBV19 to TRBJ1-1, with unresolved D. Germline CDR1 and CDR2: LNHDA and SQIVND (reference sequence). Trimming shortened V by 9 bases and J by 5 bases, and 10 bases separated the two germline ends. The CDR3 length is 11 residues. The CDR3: CASNRGTEAFF. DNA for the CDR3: TGTGCCAGCAACAGAGGGACTGAAGCTTTCTTT.

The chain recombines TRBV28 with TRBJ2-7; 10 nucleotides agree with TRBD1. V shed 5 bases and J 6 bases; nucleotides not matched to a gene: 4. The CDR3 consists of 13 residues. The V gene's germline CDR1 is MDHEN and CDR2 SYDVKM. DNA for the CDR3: TGTGCCAGCAGTCCCGGGACAGGGGCCGAGCAGTACTTC. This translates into CASSPGTGAEQYF.

CDR3 protein: CASSFDGANQPQHF. The CDR3 DNA reads TGTGCCAGCAGCTTTGATGGGGCAAATCAGCCCCAGCATTTT. This sequence joins TRBV5-8 and TRBJ1-5, with a tentative D call TRBD1 (5 bases). The CDR3 is 14 residues long. Germline CDR1 is SGHTS and CDR2 is YDEGEE. The V gene lost 2 bases and the J gene lost 4 bases, with 10 bases spanning the gap.

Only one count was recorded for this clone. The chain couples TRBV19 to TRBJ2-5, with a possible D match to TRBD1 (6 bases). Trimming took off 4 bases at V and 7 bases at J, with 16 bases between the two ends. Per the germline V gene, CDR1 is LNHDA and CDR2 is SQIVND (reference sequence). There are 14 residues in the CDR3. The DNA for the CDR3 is TGTGCCAGTAGTAAACAGGGTGATTGGGGGACCCAGTACTTC. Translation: CASSKQGDWGTQYF.

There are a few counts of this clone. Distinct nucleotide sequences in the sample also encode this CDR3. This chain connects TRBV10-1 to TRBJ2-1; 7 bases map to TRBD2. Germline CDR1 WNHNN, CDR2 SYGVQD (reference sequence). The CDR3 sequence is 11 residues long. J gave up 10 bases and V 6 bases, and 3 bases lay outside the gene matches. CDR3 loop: CASSDSGEQFF. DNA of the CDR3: TGCGCCAGCAGCGATAGCGGGGAGCAGTTCTTC.

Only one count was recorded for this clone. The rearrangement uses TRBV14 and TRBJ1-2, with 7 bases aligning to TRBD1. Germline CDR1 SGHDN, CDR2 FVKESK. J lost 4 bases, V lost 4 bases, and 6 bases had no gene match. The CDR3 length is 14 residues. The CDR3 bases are TGTGCCAGCAGCCGCCGGGACAGCTTCTATGGCTACACCTTC. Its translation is CASSRRDSFYGYTF.

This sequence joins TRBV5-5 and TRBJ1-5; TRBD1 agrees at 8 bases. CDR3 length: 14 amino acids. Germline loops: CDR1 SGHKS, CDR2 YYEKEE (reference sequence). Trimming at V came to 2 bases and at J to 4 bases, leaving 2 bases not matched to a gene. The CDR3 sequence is CASSLQGGNQPQHF. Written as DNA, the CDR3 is TGTGCCAGCAGCTTACAGGGGGGGAATCAGCCCCAGCATTTT.

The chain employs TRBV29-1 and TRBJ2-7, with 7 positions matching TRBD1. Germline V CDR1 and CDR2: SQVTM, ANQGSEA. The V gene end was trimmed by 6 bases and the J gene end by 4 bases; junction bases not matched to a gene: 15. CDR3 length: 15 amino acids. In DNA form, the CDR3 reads TGCAGCGTCGCTCCTTCAGCCGACAGGGTGTACGAGCAGTACTTC. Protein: CSVAPSADRVYEQYF.

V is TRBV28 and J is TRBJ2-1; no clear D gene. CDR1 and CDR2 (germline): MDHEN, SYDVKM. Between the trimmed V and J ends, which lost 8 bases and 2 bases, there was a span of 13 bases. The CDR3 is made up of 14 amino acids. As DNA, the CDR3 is TGTGCCAGCCATACAGCTACCCCCTACAATGAGCAGTTCTTC. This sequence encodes CASHTATPYNEQFF.

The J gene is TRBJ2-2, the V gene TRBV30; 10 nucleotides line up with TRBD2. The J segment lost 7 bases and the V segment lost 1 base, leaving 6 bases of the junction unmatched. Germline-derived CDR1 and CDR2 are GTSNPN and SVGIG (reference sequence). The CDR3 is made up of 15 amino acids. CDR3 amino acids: CAWSASGRESGELFF. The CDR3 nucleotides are TGTGCCTGGAGTGCTAGCGGGAGAGAGAGCGGGGAGCTGTTTTTT.

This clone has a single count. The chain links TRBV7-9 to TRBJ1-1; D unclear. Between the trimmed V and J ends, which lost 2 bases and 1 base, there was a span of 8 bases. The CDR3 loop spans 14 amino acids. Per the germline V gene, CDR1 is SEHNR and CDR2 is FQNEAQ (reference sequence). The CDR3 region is CASSLIAGNTEAFF. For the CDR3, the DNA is TGTGCCAGCAGCTTAATTGCAGGGAACACTGAAGCTTTCTTT. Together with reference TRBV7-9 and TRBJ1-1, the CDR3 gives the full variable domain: DTGVSQNPRHKITKRGQNVTFRCDPISEHNRLYWYRQTLGQGPEFLTYFQNEAQLEKSRLLSDRFSAERPKGSFSTLEIQRTEQGDSAMYLCASSLIAGNTEAFFGQGTRLTVV.

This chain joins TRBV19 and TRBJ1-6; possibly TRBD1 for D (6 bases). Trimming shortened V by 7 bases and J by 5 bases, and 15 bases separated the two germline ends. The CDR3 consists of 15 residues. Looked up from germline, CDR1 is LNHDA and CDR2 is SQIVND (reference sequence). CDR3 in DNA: TGTGCCAGTACTTCTTCCGACAGGCATAATTCACCCCTCCACTTT. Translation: CASTSSDRHNSPLHF.